The 2 T cell receptor beta chains below come from one sample, sequenced in a study of cytomegalovirus exposure and HLA in healthy donors. Primers: 60 Vbeta forward and 13 Jbeta reverse. Method: immunoSEQ multiplex PCR; TCRdb's copy keeps in-frame clones and lacks some. Its clone listing holds fewer than 100,000 clones. Sequenced material: PBMCs. Receptors were obtained from a man aged 18 to 29 in good health and CMV-seropositive.

The chain couples TRBV2 to TRBJ2-5; weak D call: TRBD2 (6 bases). CDR3 length equals 13 residues. The V end was cut by 8 bases, the J end by 5 bases, with 15 bases between. Per the germline V gene, CDR1 is SNHLY and CDR2 is FYNNEI. CDR3 in DNA: TGTGCCAGCGCTAGCGTAGTTTCGGAGACCCAGTACTTC. It is translated as CASASVVSETQYF.

This chain connects TRBV19 to TRBJ1-4, with D maybe TRBD1 (5 bases). Deletions cut 5 bases from V and 8 bases from J, with 18 bases between. Germline lookup yields CDR1 LNHDA and CDR2 SQIVND (reference sequence). CDR3 length: 15 residues. This CDR3 is CASSSQGTANEKLFF. The CDR3 region has the DNA TGTGCCAGTAGTTCCCAGGGAACGGCAAACGAAAAACTGTTTTTT.